The sample holds many counts of the clone carrying this T cell receptor (beta chain). Its antigen is not identified. RNA transcripts gave rise to amplified TCR beta CDR3 regions. First-round RT-PCR with HTBI primers amplified the TCR CDR3 region. TCRdb ran MiXCR on the multiplex PCR reads and lists one entry per CDR3 protein. The sample consists of around 600,000 distinct CDR3 sequences, roughly 15% of them appearing once. This record belongs to a study of T cells in Graves' hyperthyroidism and ophthalmopathy. Across the whole study: Prior to any treatment, at the point of initial diagnosis, peripheral blood was collected.

Notes on the study in general: Blood also showed most of the thyroid clonotypes that were expanded above 0.001.

The CDR3 length is 18 residues. The V end lost 4 bases, the J end lost 1 base, and 20 bases lay between the germline ends. CDR1 and CDR2 from the germline V gene are SNHLY and FYNNEI. The sequence was collected from a woman between 40 and 55 years old with Graves' ophthalmopathy. This chain joins TRBV2 and TRBJ2-1, with D possibly being TRBD1 (6 bases). The sample was blood. CDR3 sequence (DNA): TGTGCCAGCAGTGTACCGGACAGCGCAATCGGGTCCTACAATGAGCAGTTCTTC. It codes for CASSVPDSAIGSYNEQFF.